This TCR beta chain was recorded in a study of shared clonotypes between healthy human individuals. This clone was observed a single time. Its antigen remains unknown. The CDR3 has 16 amino acids. Per germline, CDR1 SGHRS and CDR2 YFSETQ. V was pared by 0 bases and J by 2 bases, with 13 bases between. Deep level was the assay's run setting. Profiling relied on immunoSEQ multiplex PCR, and the TCRdb table lists in-frame clones only, not all of them. This repertoire shows about half a million clones, approximately 80% found once; its top ten account for about 11%. Study-wide findings and caveats: An expected dependence of interdonor clonotype sharing on sequencing depth was noted. The study drew on few donors, limiting represented genetic and exposure-history diversity.

This TCR was recovered from a woman aged 40 to 50 in good health. Some clones in this sample may be carry-over from other donors' samples. Sequences were obtained from PBMCs. The chain uses TRBV5-1 and TRBJ2-3; TRBD2 is a possible D gene (6 bases). CDR3 residues: CASSLEALANTDTQYF. CDR3 bases: TGCGCCAGCAGCTTGGAGGCTCTAGCGAACACAGATACGCAGTATTTT.